This TCR beta chain was identified during a study of blood T cell repertoires in COVID-19. On the study more broadly: The analysed material was cDNA or gDNA that came from T cells, B-cell-depleted T cells, or PBMCs.

Original analysis: Estimation of nucleated cell counts relied on the amplification of reference gene primers. Data came from immunoSEQ multiplex PCR; TCRdb stores just in-frame clones and leaves some out. That table supplies the V and J calls and clone size; D and trimming were determined from the DNA. This table holds roughly 230,000 clones, approximately 91% found once. Seattle patient enrollment occurred during active infection, with longitudinal follow-up thereafter. Trimming at V came to 4 bases and at J to 2 bases, leaving 5 bases not matched to a gene. Germline CDR1 reads MGHRA; CDR2 reads YSYEKL. The CDR3 sequence is 15 residues long.

The chain couples TRBV4-1 to TRBJ1-5; 7 bases map to TRBD1. The sample was peripheral blood. The receptor comes from a man under 40 with COVID-19, enrolled during active disease. The CDR3 region has the DNA TGCGCCAGCAGCCGGTCAACAGGGGGCAATCAGCCCCAGCATTTT. This gives the protein CASSRSTGGNQPQHF.